The clone carrying this T cell receptor beta chain was found once. The data are from a study of blood T cell repertoires in COVID-19. On the study more broadly: The United States, Italy and Spain supplied acute and convalescent COVID-19 samples. In each case, the material was cDNA or gDNA derived from T cells, B-cell-depleted T cells, or PBMCs.

Generated by immunoSEQ multiplex PCR, the TCRdb table keeps only in-frame clones and is missing some. The table has about 240,000 clones, around 83% seen once; the top ten hold approximately 13%. Germline CDR1 and CDR2: KGHSH and LQKENI. This CDR3 has 16 amino acids. Deletions cut 0 bases from V and 4 bases from J, with 16 bases between. The chain has TRBV18 and TRBJ2-7; a possible D gene is TRBD2 (7 bases). This TCR came from a woman in her sixties with active or convalescent COVID-19. The sample comprised peripheral blood. DNA for the CDR3: TGTGCCAGCTCACCACCGGGGGGGCTGAGTCAGTACGAGCAGTACTTC. Amino acids: CASSPPGGLSQYEQYF.